This TCR beta chain stems from a study of blood T cell repertoires in COVID-19. Across the whole study: In each case, the material was cDNA or gDNA derived from T cells, B-cell-depleted T cells, or PBMCs.

Generated by immunoSEQ multiplex PCR, the TCRdb table keeps only in-frame clones and is missing some. Found here are roughly 80,000 clones, around 80% of them singletons; the top ten hold about 5%. V was shortened by 6 bases and J by 6 bases, with 22 bases between the two germline ends. Germline CDR1 and CDR2: SGDLS and YYNGEE. CDR3 length: 16 amino acids. The sequencing sample was made of peripheral blood. The TCR was taken from a man between 60 and 70 years old with active or convalescent COVID-19. This chain uses TRBV9 with TRBJ2-1, with D perhaps TRBD2 (6 bases). The CDR3 loop is CASTLGAGLPVNEQFF. The CDR3 nucleotides read TGTGCCAGCACCCTGGGAGCGGGCCTCCCCGTCAATGAGCAGTTCTTC.